The 22 T cell receptor beta chains listed next were all sequenced from one sample in a study of blood T cell repertoires in COVID-19. TCRdb's copy holds only in-frame clones and misses some; the assay was immunoSEQ multiplex PCR. The profile shows under 300,000 clones, 75% to 90% of them singletons. Specimen: peripheral blood. Source of these receptors: a woman in her 30s with active or convalescent COVID-19.

The chain joins TRBV9 to TRBJ2-5, with D possibly being TRBD1 (5 bases). The CDR3 is 14 amino acids. The germline V and J ends were trimmed by 0 bases and 1 base, with 7 bases remaining between them. Germline loops: CDR1 SGDLS, CDR2 YYNGEE. CDR3 sequence reads: CASSVGQFQETQYF. In DNA, the CDR3 is TGTGCCAGCAGCGTAGGACAGTTCCAAGAGACCCAGTACTTC.

The genes are TRBV7-3 and TRBJ2-5; 8 nucleotides match TRBD2. Unmatched junction bases numbered 13, after V lost 3 bases and J lost 4 bases. The CDR3 runs to 17 residues. Per germline, CDR1 SGHTA and CDR2 FQGTGA. This CDR3 reads CASSFPLSSGGRETQYF. CDR3 nucleotide sequence: TGTGCCAGCAGCTTCCCCCTCTCCAGCGGGGGCCGAGAGACCCAGTACTTC.

This clone was counted a single time. Germline and junction disagree at one end, which may indicate a read error. V gene TRBV28 combines with J gene TRBJ1-4; D is unresolved. CDR3 length: 13 residues. Germline lookup yields CDR1 MDHEN and CDR2 SYDVKM. The CDR3 spells CAISRGYNEKLFF. As DNA, the CDR3 is TGTGCCATCAGTCGAGGATATAATGAAAAACTGTTTTTT.

The V gene is TRBV7-8, the J gene TRBJ2-7; D possibly corresponds to TRBD2 (5 bases). Trimming removed 1 base at V and 3 bases at J, with 10 bases between. Germline-derived CDR1 and CDR2 are SGHVS and FQNEAQ. This CDR3 contains 14 residues. The CDR3 protein is CASSLGLYIYEQYF. The CDR3 DNA sequence: TGTGCCAGCAGCTTAGGACTATATATCTACGAGCAGTACTTC. Together with reference TRBV7-8 and TRBJ2-7, the CDR3 gives the full variable domain: GAGVSQSPRYKVAKRGQDVALRCDPISGHVSLFWYQQALGQGPEFLTYFQNEAQLDKSGLPSDRFFAERPEGSVSTLKIQRTQQEDSAVYLCASSLGLYIYEQYFGPGTRLTVT.

The V gene is TRBV30, the J gene TRBJ1-2, with D perhaps matching TRBD1 (5 bases). The CDR3 has 13 amino acids. Trimming shortened V by 3 bases and J by 5 bases, and 13 bases separated the two germline ends. Germline V gene data show CDR1 as GTSNPN and CDR2 as SVGIG (reference sequence). The CDR3, as DNA: TGTGCCTGGAGCCTCCCAGGGATATATGGCTACACCTTC. Translated: CAWSLPGIYGYTF.

V usage is TRBV18 and J usage is TRBJ2-5; D is perhaps TRBD2 (7 bases). This CDR3 has 15 residues. Trimming took 6 bases from V and 5 from J, leaving 19 bases between them. From germline, CDR1 is KGHSH and CDR2 LQKENI. The DNA of the CDR3 is TGTGCCAGCTCCCAGGAGGGGGGGGCCGCCGAGACCCAGTACTTC. Residues: CASSQEGGAAETQYF. Variable domain in full (rest from reference TRBV18 and TRBJ2-5): NAGVMQNPRHLVRRRGQEARLRCSPMKGHSHVYWYRQLPEEGLKFMVYLQKENIIDESGMPKERFSAEFPKEGPSILRIQQVVRGDSAAYFCASSQEGGAAETQYFGPGTRLLVL.

The chain carries TRBV27 and TRBJ1-2; a weak D match, TRBD1 (6 bases). This CDR3 has 15 amino acids. Germline loops: CDR1 MNHEY, CDR2 SMNVEV (reference sequence). V lost 3 bases and J lost 0, with 11 bases in between. The CDR3 is CASSLGGPTNYGYTF. The CDR3, as DNA: TGTGCCAGCAGTTTGGGGGGGCCTACTAACTATGGCTACACCTTC.

The chain joins TRBV14 to TRBJ2-3, with D unresolved. Germline CDR1 and CDR2: SGHDN and FVKESK. Trimming pared 0 bases from V and 8 bases from J, leaving 6 bases between. The CDR3 length is 12 residues. CDR3 residues: CASSQDGVTQYF. The CDR3 coding sequence is TGTGCCAGCAGCCAAGACGGTGTTACGCAGTATTTT.

The chain carries TRBV5-4 and TRBJ1-1; 9 positions match TRBD1. The CDR3 totals 14 residues. J lost 4 bases, V lost 4 bases, and 5 bases had no gene match. Looked up from germline, CDR1 is SGHNT and CDR2 is YYREEE (reference sequence). CDR3 loop: CASSPGQGGTEAFF. The CDR3 DNA is TGTGCCAGCAGCCCGGGACAGGGAGGCACTGAAGCTTTCTTT.

This clone came up a few times. The chain has TRBV5-1 and TRBJ1-3, with D unclear. CDR3 length: 15 amino acids. With 4 bases removed from V and 0 bases from J, the gap between germline ends came to 11 bases. Germline CDR1 and CDR2: SGHRS and YFSETQ. CDR3 nucleotide sequence: TGCGCCAGCAGCGACGGGAGGAGCTCTGGAAACACCATATATTTT. This gives the protein CASSDGRSSGNTIYF.

The chain combines TRBV29-1 with TRBJ1-2, with D unclear. Trimming took off 1 base at V and 11 bases at J, with 14 bases between the two ends. CDR3 length equals 12 residues. The germline CDR1 and CDR2 sequences are SQVTM and ANQGSEA. The CDR3: CSVEGRAGLYTF. In DNA, the CDR3 is TGCAGCGTTGAAGGCCGCGCGGGTCTTTACACCTTC. Complete variable domain (other parts from reference TRBV29-1 and TRBJ1-2): SAVISQKPSRDICQRGTSLTIQCQVDSQVTMMFWYRQQPGQSLTLIATANQGSEATYESGFVIDKFPISRPNLTFSTLTVSNMSPEDSSIYLCSVEGRAGLYTFGSGTRLTVV.

The rearrangement uses TRBV30 and TRBJ2-1; possibly TRBD1 for D (5 bases). The CDR3 runs to 12 residues. The germline gives CDR1 GTSNPN, CDR2 SVGIG (reference sequence). Trimming removed 7 bases at V and 0 bases at J, with 7 bases between. The CDR3 sequence: CALDTSYNEQFF. CDR3 nucleotides: TGTGCCTTGGACACCTCCTACAATGAGCAGTTCTTC.

This chain uses TRBV10-3 with TRBJ2-5; TRBD2 matches at 13 bases. Trimming at V came to 6 bases and at J to 2 bases, leaving 12 bases not matched to a gene. The CDR3 runs to 18 residues. Per germline, CDR1 ENHRY and CDR2 SYGVKD. CDR3 sequence (DNA): TGTGCCATCAGATCCCGCCTCGGACTAGCGGGGGAGCAAGAGACCCAGTACTTC. This codes for CAIRSRLGLAGEQETQYF.

The rearrangement joins TRBV2 to TRBJ2-3; the match to TRBD1 covers 7 bases. This CDR3 has 15 amino acids. V trimming: 4 bases; J trimming: 2 bases; junction bases outside the gene matches: 6. Germline CDR1 SNHLY, CDR2 FYNNEI. CDR3 in amino acids: CASSGRDRVTDTQYF. CDR3 DNA: TGTGCCAGCAGTGGACGGGACAGAGTCACAGATACGCAGTATTTT.

The rearrangement joins TRBV19 to TRBJ2-7; a possible D gene is TRBD2 (6 bases). The CDR3 extends over 14 amino acids. The germline V and J ends were trimmed by 5 bases and 6 bases, with 17 bases remaining between them. The germline gives CDR1 LNHDA, CDR2 SQIVND (reference sequence). CDR3 loop: CASSFRGGAREQYF. CDR3 bases: TGTGCCAGTAGTTTCCGTGGCGGGGCCCGCGAGCAGTACTTC.

The chain links TRBV10-3 to TRBJ2-2; 12 nucleotides line up with TRBD1. The CDR3 is 14 residues long. In germline, CDR1 is ENHRY, CDR2 SYGVKD. V shed 5 bases, J shed 10 bases, and the junction held 5 bases outside the gene matches. The CDR3 nucleotides read TGTGCCATCAGTTCCGGGACAGGGGGCGAGGAGCTGTTTTTT. Amino acids: CAISSGTGGEELFF.

V usage is TRBV5-1 and J usage is TRBJ1-1, with TRBD1 matching over 7 bases. Germline CDR1 SGHRS, CDR2 YFSETQ. This CDR3 contains 16 residues. V lost 0 bases and J lost 4; bases outside the gene matches: 9. The CDR3 spells CASSLGVGGYGTEAFF. Here the CDR3 DNA reads TGCGCCAGCAGCTTGGGAGTAGGGGGCTATGGCACTGAAGCTTTCTTT.

The chain has TRBV4-1 and TRBJ1-5; 7 nucleotides line up with TRBD1. With 5 bases clipped from V and 7 bases from J, the junction kept 8 bases outside the gene matches. This CDR3 contains 14 residues. Germline V CDR1 and CDR2: MGHRA, YSYEKL. The CDR3, as DNA: TGCGCCAGCAGCAAAAGGGCAGGGGGACAGCCCCAGCATTTT. Amino acid sequence: CASSKRAGGQPQHF.

V usage is TRBV4-3 and J usage is TRBJ1-2; D is unclear. Trimming stripped 2 bases from V and 5 bases from J, with 12 bases between. The CDR3 runs to 14 residues. Germline lookup yields CDR1 LGHNA and CDR2 YSLEER. CDR3 sequence (DNA): TGCGCCAGCAGCCAACAGGCTACCCGGTATGGCTACACCTTC. Protein sequence: CASSQQATRYGYTF.

A single count supports this clone. CDR3 residues: CASSQRPGTEETQYF. The CDR3 bases are TGCGCCAGCAGTCAGCGCCCGGGGACAGAAGAGACCCAGTACTTC. V and J are TRBV23-1 and TRBJ2-5; TRBD1 matches at 7 bases. TRBV23-1 has ORF status, its function being uncertain. The CDR3 runs 15 residues. The junction had 7 bases not matched to a gene; V was cut back by 3 bases and J by 3 bases.

V and J are TRBV18 and TRBJ1-1; D not resolved. Germline V gene sequence: CDR1 KGHSH, CDR2 LQKENI. CDR3 length: 13 residues. V gave up 2 bases and J gave up 5 bases, with 9 bases separating them. CDR3 protein: CASSPDPGTEAFF. The CDR3 bases are TGTGCCAGCTCACCAGATCCGGGTACTGAAGCTTTCTTT.

V and J are TRBV10-1 and TRBJ1-2; tentatively, D is TRBD1 (5 bases). The CDR3 runs 14 residues. The V and J ends lost 0 bases and 5 bases respectively, with 10 bases between them. Per germline, CDR1 WNHNN and CDR2 SYGVQD (reference sequence). DNA of the CDR3: TGCGCCAGCAGTGAGTCTCGGGGGAATTATGGCTACACCTTC. Its translation is CASSESRGNYGYTF.